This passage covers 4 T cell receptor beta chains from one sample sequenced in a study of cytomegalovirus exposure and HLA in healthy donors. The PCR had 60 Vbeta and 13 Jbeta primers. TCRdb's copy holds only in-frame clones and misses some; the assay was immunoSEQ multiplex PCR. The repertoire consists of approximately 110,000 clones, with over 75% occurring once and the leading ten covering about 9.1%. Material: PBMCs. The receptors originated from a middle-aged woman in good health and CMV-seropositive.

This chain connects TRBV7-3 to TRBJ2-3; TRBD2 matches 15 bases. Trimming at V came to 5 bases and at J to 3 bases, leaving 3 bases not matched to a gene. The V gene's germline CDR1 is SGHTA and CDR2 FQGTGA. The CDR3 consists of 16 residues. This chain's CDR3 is CASSTGTSGGTDTQYF. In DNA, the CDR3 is TGTGCCAGCAGCACCGGGACTAGCGGGGGGACAGATACGCAGTATTTT.

Here the CDR3 DNA reads TGTGCCAGCAGTTTGCCTACAGGGGAAATATTTCAGCCCCAGCATTTT. Its protein product is CASSLPTGEIFQPQHF. The chain recombines TRBV28 with TRBJ1-5; TRBD1 aligns across 7 bases. Germline V gives CDR1 MDHEN, CDR2 SYDVKM. The CDR3 consists of 16 residues. V lost 3 bases to trimming and J lost 6 bases; unmatched junction nucleotides: 11.

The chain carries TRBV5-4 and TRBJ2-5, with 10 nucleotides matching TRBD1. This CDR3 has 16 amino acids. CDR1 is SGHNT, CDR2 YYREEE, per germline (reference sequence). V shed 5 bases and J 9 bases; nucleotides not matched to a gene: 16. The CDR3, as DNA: TGTGCCAGCAGTAACACCGGGACAGGGGTACCTTGGGCCCAGTACTTC. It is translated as CASSNTGTGVPWAQYF.

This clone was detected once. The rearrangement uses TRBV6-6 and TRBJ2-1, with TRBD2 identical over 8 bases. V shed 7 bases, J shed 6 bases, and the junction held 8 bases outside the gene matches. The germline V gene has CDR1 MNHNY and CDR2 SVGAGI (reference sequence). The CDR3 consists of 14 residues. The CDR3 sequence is CASKTAGVGNEQFF. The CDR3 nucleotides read TGTGCCAGCAAGACAGCGGGAGTGGGCAATGAGCAGTTCTTC.